A single TCR beta chain is shown here with its context. This table comes from immunoSEQ multiplex PCR, and its TCRdb copy is limited to in-frame clones, with some not included. The sample carries some 46,000 clones, 60% to 80% recorded once. The sort gate was single viable CD3+CD4+CD8-CD45RO+ cells for memory CD4+ T cells. These data originate in a study of memory CD4+ T cells and cytomegalovirus serostatus. The CDR3 totals 14 residues. CDR1 and CDR2 (germline): SGHKS, YYEKEE (reference sequence). With 4 bases removed from V and 6 bases from J, the gap between germline ends came to 14 bases. Sequencing was carried out using memory CD4+ T cells from blood. The receptor was derived from an adult in good health and CMV-seronegative. The chain is built from TRBV5-5 and TRBJ2-1; D is possibly TRBD2 (6 bases). CDR3 region: CASSPGGGSNEQFF. The CDR3, as DNA: TGTGCCAGCAGCCCCGGGGGAGGCTCCAATGAGCAGTTCTTC.